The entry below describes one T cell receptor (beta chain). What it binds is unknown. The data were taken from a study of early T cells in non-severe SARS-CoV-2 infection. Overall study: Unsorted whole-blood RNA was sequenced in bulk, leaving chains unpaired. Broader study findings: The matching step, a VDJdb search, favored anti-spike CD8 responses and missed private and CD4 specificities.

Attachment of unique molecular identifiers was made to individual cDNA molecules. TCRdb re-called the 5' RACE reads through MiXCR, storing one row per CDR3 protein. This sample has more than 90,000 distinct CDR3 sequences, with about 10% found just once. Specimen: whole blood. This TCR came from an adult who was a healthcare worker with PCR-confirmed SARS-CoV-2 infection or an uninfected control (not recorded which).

DNA for the CDR3: TGTGCCAGCAGCCAAGCGAGACGGGTTAATTCACCCCTCCACTTT. Protein product: CASSQARRVNSPLHF. The V and J genes are TRBV3-1 and TRBJ1-6; D gene uncertain. Germline lookup yields CDR1 LGHDT and CDR2 YNNKEL (reference sequence). CDR3 size: 15 residues. The V end was cut by 1 base, the J end by 6 bases, with 10 bases between. The variable domain in full, completed from reference TRBV3-1 and TRBJ1-6, reads DTAVSQTPKYLVTQMGNDKSIKCEQNLGHDTMYWYKQDSKKFLKIMFSYNNKELIINETVPNRFSPKSPDKAHLNLHINSLELGDSAVYFCASSQARRVNSPLHFGNGTRLTVT.